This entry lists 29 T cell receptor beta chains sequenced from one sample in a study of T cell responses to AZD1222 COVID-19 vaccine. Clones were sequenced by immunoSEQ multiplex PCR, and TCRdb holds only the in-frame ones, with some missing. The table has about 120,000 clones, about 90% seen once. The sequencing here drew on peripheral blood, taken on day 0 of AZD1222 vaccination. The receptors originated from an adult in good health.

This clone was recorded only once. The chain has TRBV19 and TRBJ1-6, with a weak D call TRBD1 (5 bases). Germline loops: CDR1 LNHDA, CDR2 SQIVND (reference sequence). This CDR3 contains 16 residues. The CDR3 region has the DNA TGTGCGACGGGACCCTACGCTACCTCCTATAATTCACCCCTCCACTTT. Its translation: CATGPYATSYNSPLHF.

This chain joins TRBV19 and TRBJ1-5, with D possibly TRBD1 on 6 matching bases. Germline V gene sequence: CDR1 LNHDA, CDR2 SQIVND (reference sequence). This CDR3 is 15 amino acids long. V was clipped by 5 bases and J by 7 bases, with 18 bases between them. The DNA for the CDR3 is TGTGCCAGTAGTGAAGGGGGGCTTGGGCACCAGCCCCAGCATTTT. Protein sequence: CASSEGGLGHQPQHF.

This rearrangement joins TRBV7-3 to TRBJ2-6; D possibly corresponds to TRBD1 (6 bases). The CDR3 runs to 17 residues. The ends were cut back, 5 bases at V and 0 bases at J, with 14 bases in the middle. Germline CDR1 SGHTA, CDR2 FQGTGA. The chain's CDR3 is CASSPQGHLSGANVLTF. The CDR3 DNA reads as TGTGCCAGCAGCCCACAGGGACACCTCTCTGGGGCCAACGTCCTGACTTTC.

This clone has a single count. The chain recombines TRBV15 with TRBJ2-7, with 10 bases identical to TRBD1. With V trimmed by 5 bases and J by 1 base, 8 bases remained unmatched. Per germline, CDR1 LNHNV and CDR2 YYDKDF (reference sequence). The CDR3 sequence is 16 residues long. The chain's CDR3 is CATSSRDRGGSYEQYF. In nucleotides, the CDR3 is TGTGCCACCAGCTCCCGGGACAGGGGAGGGTCCTACGAGCAGTACTTC.

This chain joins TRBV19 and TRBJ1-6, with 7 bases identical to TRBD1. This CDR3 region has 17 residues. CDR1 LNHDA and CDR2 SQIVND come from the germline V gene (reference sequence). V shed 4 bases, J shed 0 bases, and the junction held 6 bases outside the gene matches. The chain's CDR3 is CASSSRDRNSYNSPLHF. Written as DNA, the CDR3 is TGTGCCAGTAGTAGCCGGGACAGAAACTCCTATAATTCACCCCTCCACTTT.

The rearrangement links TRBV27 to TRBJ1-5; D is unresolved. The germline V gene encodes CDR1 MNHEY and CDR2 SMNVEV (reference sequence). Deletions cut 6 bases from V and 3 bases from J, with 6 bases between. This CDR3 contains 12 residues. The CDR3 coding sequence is TGTGCCAGCAGACAGCCCAATCAGCCCCAGCATTTT. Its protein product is CASRQPNQPQHF.

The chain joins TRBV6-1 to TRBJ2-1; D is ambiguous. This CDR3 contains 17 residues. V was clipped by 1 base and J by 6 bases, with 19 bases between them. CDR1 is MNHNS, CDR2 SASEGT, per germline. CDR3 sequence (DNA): TGTGCCAGCAGTGAAGACCGAGGCAGGCCGCCTTTCAATGAGCAGTTCTTC. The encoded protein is CASSEDRGRPPFNEQFF.

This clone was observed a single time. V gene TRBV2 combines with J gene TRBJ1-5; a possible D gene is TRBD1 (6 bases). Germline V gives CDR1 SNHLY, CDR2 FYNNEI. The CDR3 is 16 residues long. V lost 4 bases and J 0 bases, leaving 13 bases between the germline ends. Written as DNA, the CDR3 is TGTGCCAGCAGTGGACAGGAGGACTATAGCAATCAGCCCCAGCATTTT. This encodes CASSGQEDYSNQPQHF.

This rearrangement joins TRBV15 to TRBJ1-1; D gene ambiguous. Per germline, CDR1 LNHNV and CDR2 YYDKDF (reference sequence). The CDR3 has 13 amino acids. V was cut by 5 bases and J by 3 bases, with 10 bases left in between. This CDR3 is CATSDMTYTEAFF. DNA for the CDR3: TGTGCCACCAGCGACATGACCTACACTGAAGCTTTCTTT.

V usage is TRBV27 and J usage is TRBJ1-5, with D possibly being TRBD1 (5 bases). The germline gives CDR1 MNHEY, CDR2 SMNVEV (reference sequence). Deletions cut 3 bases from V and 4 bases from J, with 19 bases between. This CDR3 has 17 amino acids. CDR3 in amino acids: CASSFSRGGLWNQPQHF. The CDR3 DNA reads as TGTGCCAGCAGTTTTAGTCGCGGGGGACTTTGGAATCAGCCCCAGCATTTT.

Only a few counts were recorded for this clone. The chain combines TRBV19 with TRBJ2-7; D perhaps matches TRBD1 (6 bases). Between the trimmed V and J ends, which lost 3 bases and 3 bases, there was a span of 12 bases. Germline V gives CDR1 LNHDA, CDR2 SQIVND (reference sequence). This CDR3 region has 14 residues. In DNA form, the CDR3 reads TGTGCCAGTAGTATCGGACAGAGGTTCTACGAGCAGTACTTC. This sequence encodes CASSIGQRFYEQYF. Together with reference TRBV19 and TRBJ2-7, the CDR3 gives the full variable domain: DGGITQSPKYLFRKEGQNVTLSCEQNLNHDAMYWYRQDPGQGLRLIYYSQIVNDFQKGDIAEGYSVSREKKESFPLTVTSAQKNPTAFYLCASSIGQRFYEQYFGPGTRLTVT.

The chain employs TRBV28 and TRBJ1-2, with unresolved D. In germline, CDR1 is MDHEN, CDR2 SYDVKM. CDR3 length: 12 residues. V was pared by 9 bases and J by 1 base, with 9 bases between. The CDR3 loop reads CARVKLNYGYTF. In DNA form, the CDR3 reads TGTGCCAGGGTAAAACTTAACTATGGCTACACCTTC.

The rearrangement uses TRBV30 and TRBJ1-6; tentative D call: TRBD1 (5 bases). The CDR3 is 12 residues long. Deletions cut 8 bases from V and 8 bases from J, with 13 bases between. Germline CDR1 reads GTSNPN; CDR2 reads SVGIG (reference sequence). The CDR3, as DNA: TGTGCCGGCACGGGACGGGATTCACCCCTCCACTTT. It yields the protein CAGTGRDSPLHF.

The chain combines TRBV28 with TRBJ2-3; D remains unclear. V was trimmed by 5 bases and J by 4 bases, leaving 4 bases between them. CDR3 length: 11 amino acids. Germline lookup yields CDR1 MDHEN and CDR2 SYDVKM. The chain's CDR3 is CASSPADTQYF. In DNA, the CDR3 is TGTGCCAGCAGTCCAGCAGATACGCAGTATTTT.

The CDR3 region is CASQDRSSGNTIYF. In DNA form, the CDR3 reads TGTGCCAGCCAGGACCGAAGCTCTGGAAACACCATATATTTT. The V gene is TRBV27, the J gene TRBJ1-3; D remains ambiguous. Deletions cut 8 bases from V and 0 bases from J, with 11 bases between. The CDR3 has 14 amino acids. Per germline, CDR1 MNHEY and CDR2 SMNVEV (reference sequence).

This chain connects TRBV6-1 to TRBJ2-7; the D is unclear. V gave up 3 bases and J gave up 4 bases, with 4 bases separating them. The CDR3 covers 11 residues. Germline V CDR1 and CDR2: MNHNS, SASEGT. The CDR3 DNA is TGTGCCAGCAGTGAGCTATACGAGCAGTACTTC. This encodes CASSELYEQYF.

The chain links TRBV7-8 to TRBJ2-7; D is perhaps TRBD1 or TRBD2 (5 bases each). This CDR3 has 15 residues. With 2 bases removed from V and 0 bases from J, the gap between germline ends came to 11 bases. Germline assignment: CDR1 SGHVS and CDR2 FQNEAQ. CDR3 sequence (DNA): TGTGCCAGCAGCTTAATGCAGGGACCCTCCTACGAGCAGTACTTC. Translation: CASSLMQGPSYEQYF. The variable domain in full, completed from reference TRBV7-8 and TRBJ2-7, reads GAGVSQSPRYKVAKRGQDVALRCDPISGHVSLFWYQQALGQGPEFLTYFQNEAQLDKSGLPSDRFFAERPEGSVSTLKIQRTQQEDSAVYLCASSLMQGPSYEQYFGPGTRLTVT.

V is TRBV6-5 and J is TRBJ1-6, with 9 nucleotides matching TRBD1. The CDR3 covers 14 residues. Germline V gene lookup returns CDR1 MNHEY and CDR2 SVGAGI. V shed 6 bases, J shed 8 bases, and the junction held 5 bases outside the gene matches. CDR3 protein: CASSKGQGHSPLHF. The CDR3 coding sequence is TGTGCCAGCAGCAAAGGACAGGGGCATTCACCCCTCCACTTT.

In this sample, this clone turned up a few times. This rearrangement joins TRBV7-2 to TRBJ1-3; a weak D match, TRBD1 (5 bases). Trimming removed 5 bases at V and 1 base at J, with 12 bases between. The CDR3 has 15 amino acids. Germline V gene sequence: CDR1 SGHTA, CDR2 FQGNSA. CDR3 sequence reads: CASSPTVFSGNTIYF. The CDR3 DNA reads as TGTGCCAGCAGCCCGACAGTGTTTTCTGGAAACACCATATATTTT. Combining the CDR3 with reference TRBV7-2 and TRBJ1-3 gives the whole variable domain GAGVSQSPSNKVTEKGKDVELRCDPISGHTALYWYRQSLGQGLEFLIYFQGNSAPDKSGLPSDRFSAERTGGSVSTLTIQRTQQEDSAVYLCASSPTVFSGNTIYFGEGSWLTVV.

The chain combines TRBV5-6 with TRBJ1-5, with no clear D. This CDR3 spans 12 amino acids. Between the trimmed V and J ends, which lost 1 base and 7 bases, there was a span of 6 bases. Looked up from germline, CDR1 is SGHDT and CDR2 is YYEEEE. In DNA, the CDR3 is TGTGCCAGCAGCTTGTTGGGACAGCCCCAGCATTTT. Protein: CASSLLGQPQHF.

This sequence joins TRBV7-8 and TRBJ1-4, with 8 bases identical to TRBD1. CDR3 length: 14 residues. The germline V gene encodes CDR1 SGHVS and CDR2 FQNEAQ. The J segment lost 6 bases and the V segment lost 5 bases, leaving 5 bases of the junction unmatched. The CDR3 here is CASSKTGADEKLFF. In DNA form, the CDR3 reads TGTGCCAGCAGCAAGACAGGGGCGGATGAAAAACTGTTTTTT.

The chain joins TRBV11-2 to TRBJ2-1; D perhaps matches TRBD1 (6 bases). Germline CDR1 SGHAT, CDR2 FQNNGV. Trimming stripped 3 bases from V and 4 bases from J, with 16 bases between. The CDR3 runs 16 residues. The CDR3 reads CASSFRSRGGYNEQFF. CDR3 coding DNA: TGTGCCAGCAGCTTTAGGTCCAGGGGTGGGTACAATGAGCAGTTCTTC.

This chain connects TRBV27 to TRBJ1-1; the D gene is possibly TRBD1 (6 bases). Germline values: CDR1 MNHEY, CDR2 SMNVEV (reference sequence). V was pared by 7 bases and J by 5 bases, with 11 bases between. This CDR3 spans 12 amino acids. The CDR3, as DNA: TGTGCCAGCACGGGGGGCCGGACTGAAGCTTTCTTT. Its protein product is CASTGGRTEAFF.

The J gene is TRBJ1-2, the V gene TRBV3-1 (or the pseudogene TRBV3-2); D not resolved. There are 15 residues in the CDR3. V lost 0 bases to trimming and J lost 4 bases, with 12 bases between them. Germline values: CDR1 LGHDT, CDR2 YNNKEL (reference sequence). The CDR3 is CASSQDSGTSYGYTF. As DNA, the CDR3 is TGTGCCAGCAGCCAAGATTCAGGAACCTCCTATGGCTACACCTTC.

CDR3 loop: CASSPQASGKHGYTF. CDR3 in DNA: TGTGCCAGCTCACCACAGGCGTCAGGGAAACATGGCTACACCTTC. The rearrangement uses TRBV18 and TRBJ1-2; D may be TRBD1 (5 bases). This CDR3 comprises 15 residues. Germline lookup yields CDR1 KGHSH and CDR2 LQKENI. V was shortened by 1 base and J by 6 bases, with 15 bases between the two germline ends. Looking up the rest from reference TRBV18 and TRBJ1-2 gives the full variable domain: NAGVMQNPRHLVRRRGQEARLRCSPMKGHSHVYWYRQLPEEGLKFMVYLQKENIIDESGMPKERFSAEFPKEGPSILRIQQVVRGDSAAYFCASSPQASGKHGYTFGSGTRLTVV.

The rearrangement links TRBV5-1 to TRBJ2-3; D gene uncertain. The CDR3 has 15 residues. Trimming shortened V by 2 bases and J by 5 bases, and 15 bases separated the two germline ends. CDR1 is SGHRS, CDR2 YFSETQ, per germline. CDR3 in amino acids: CASSFNGRLEDTQYF. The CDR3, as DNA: TGCGCCAGCAGCTTTAATGGACGGCTCGAAGATACGCAGTATTTT.

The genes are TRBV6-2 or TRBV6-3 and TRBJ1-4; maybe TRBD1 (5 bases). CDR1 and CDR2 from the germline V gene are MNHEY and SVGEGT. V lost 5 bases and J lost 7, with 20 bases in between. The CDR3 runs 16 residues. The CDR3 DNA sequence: TGTGCCAGCAGTCCCTACGAGGGGTACCCGGGTGAAAAACTGTTTTTT. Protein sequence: CASSPYEGYPGEKLFF.

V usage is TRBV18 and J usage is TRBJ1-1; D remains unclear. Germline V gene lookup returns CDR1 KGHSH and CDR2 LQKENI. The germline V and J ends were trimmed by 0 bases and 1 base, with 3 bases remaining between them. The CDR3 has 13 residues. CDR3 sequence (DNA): TGTGCCAGCTCACCACCGGGGAACACTGAAGCTTTCTTT. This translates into CASSPPGNTEAFF. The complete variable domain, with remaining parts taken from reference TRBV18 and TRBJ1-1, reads NAGVMQNPRHLVRRRGQEARLRCSPMKGHSHVYWYRQLPEEGLKFMVYLQKENIIDESGMPKERFSAEFPKEGPSILRIQQVVRGDSAAYFCASSPPGNTEAFFGQGTRLTVV.

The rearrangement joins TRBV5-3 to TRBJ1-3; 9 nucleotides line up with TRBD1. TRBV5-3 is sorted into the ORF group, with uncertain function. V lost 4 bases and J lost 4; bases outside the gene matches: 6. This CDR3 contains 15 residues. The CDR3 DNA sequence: TGTGCCAGAAGCCCGGACAGGGGAGGAGGAAACACCATATATTTT. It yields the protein CARSPDRGGGNTIYF.